The clone carrying this TCR beta chain was seen only once. Its antigen is unidentified. This sample was included in a study of T cells in Graves' hyperthyroidism and ophthalmopathy. As for the study in general: Peripheral blood was secured at the point of initial diagnosis, before any treatment.

From RNA transcripts, TCR beta CDR3 regions were amplified. TCR CDR3 regions were first amplified by RT-PCR with HTBI primers. TCRdb reanalysed the multiplex PCR reads using MiXCR and keeps one entry per CDR3 protein. The sample contains under 350,000 distinct CDR3 sequences, 20% to 25% of which appear only once. Germline CDR1 SGHTA, CDR2 FQGNSA. V was pared by 2 bases and J by 0 bases, with 15 bases between. The CDR3 covers 17 residues. Whole-study results and caveats: Ophthalmopathy prediction by the model preceded onset by a median approximately 6.9 months.

The sequence was collected from a woman in her 50s with Graves' hyperthyroidism. V usage is TRBV7-2 and J usage is TRBJ2-3, with D tentatively TRBD2 (7 bases). Sample: blood. Written as DNA, the CDR3 is TGTGCCAGCAGCTTAACTGTAGGGGGGGCTAGCACAGATACGCAGTATTTT. It is translated as CASSLTVGGASTDTQYF.